What follows is one T cell receptor beta chain and its context. Its antigen is not known. These data originate in a study of T cell responses to AZD1222 COVID-19 vaccine. The method was immunoSEQ multiplex PCR; TCRdb's version includes in-frame clones alone and lacks a portion of them. Altogether more than 60,000 clones are present, 87% being singletons, with the ten largest covering roughly 24%. CDR1 is MNHEY, CDR2 SVGAGI, per germline. The CDR3 covers 14 residues. V was trimmed by 6 bases and J by 1 base, leaving 10 bases between them. The study, taken as a whole, reports: At study baseline, merely five or six AZD1222 recipients were seropositive.

The sequence was obtained from an adult in good health. The sequencing here drew on peripheral blood, taken on day 0 of AZD1222 vaccination. This chain uses TRBV6-5 with TRBJ1-3, with D unresolved. The DNA of the CDR3 is TGTGCCAGCAGGAAGATGGGTTCTGGAAACACCATATATTTT. This gives the protein CASRKMGSGNTIYF.